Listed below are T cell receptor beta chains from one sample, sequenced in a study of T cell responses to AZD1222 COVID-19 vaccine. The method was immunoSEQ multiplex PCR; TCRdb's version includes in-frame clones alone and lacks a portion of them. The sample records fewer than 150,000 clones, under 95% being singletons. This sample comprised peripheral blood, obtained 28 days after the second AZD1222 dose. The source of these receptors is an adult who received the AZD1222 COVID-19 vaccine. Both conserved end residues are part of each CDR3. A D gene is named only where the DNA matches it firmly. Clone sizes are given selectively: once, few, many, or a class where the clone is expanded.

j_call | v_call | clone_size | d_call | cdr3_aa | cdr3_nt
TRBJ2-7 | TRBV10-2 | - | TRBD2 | CASKDGGNSYEQYF | TGCGCCAGCAAGGACGGGGGGAACTCCTACGAGCAGTACTTC
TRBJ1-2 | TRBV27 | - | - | CASSFQGNYGYTF | TGTGCCAGCAGTTTCCAGGGTAACTATGGCTACACCTTC
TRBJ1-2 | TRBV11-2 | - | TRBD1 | CASSHRGDYGYTF | TGTGCCAGCAGCCACAGGGGGGACTATGGCTACACCTTC
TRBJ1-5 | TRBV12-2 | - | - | CASRLPPKNQPQHF | TGTGCAAGTCGCTTACCCCCTAAGAATCAGCCCCAGCATTTT
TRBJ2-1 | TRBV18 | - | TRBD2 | CASSPGTSGRIDEQFF | TGTGCCAGCTCACCCGGGACTAGCGGGAGGATTGATGAGCAGTTCTTC
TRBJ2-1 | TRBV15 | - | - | CATSRGGTSDEQFF | TGTGCCACCAGCAGAGGCGGGACGTCCGATGAGCAGTTCTTC
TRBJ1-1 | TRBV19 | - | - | CASSAQRFMDTF | TGTGCCAGTAGTGCGCAAAGATTCATGGACACTTTT
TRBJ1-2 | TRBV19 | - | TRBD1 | CASSRGQGEDYGYTF | TGTGCCAGTAGCCGGGGACAGGGTGAGGACTATGGCTACACCTTC
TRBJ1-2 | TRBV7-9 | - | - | CASSLGPDGYTF | TGTGCCAGCAGCTTGGGCCCCGATGGCTACACCTTC
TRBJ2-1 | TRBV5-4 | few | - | CASRQGGDNEQFF | TGTGCCAGCAGACAGGGAGGGGACAATGAGCAGTTCTTC
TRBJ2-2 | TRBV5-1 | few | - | CASSLPKNTGELFF | TGCGCCAGCAGCTTGCCTAAGAACACCGGGGAGCTGTTTTTT
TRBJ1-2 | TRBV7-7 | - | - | CASSSADRRDGYTF | TGTGCTAGCAGCTCCGCTGACAGGAGGGATGGCTACACCTTC
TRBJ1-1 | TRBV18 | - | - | CASSPPSTRDEAFF | TGTGCCAGCTCACCACCTTCGACCAGGGACGAAGCTTTCTTT
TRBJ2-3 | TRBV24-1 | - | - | CATRDPYTDTQYF | TGTGCCACCAGGGACCCTTACACAGATACGCAGTATTTT
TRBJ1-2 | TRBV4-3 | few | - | CASSQEDDSSHYGYTF | TGCGCCAGCAGCCAAGAGGATGACAGCAGCCACTATGGCTACACCTTC
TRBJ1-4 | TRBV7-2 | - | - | CASSLEGFVNEKLFF | TGTGCCAGCAGCTTAGAAGGGTTCGTTAATGAAAAACTGTTTTTT
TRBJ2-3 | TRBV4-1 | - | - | CASSQDLTKFSTDTQYF | TGCGCCAGCAGCCAAGACCTGACCAAGTTCAGCACAGATACGCAGTATTTT
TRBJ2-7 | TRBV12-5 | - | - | CASGLQGIYEQYF | TGTGCTAGTGGTTTGCAGGGGATCTACGAGCAGTACTTC
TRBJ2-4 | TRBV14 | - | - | CASSHGGPNIQYF | TGTGCCAGCAGCCATGGAGGACCAAACATTCAGTACTTC
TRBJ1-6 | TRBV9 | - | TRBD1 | CASSVGDTGAGNSPLHF | TGTGCCAGCAGCGTAGGCGACACAGGGGCCGGGAATTCACCCCTCCACTTT
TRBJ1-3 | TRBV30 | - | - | CAWSVGSGNTIYF | TGTGCCTGGAGTGTAGGGAGCGGAAACACCATATATTTT
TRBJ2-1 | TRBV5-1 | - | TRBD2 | CASSPGLAGGEQFF | TGCGCCAGCAGCCCGGGACTAGCGGGGGGGGAGCAGTTCTTC
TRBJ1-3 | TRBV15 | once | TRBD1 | CATSRGSGTAGNTIYF | TGTGCCACCAGCAGAGGAAGCGGGACAGCCGGAAACACCATATATTTT
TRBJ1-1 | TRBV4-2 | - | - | CASSQDTRSLSSMNTEAFF | TGTGCCAGCAGCCAAGACACCAGGTCGTTATCCTCGATGAACACTGAAGCTTTCTTT
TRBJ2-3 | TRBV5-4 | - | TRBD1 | CASSGQGMLDTQYF | TGTGCCAGCTCGGGACAGGGAATGTTAGATACGCAGTATTTT
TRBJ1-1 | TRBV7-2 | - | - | CASSLARAEAFF | TGTGCCAGCAGCTTAGCCAGGGCTGAAGCTTTCTTT
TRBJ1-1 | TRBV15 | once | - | CATSNPLIRPEAFF | TGTGCCACCAGCAACCCCCTCATCCGGCCTGAAGCTTTCTTT
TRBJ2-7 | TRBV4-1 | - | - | CASSQVPQGGLYEQYF | TGCGCCAGCAGCCAAGTCCCACAGGGTGGGCTCTACGAGCAGTACTTC
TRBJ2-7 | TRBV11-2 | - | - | CASSSYEQYF | TGTGCCAGCAGCTCTTACGAGCAGTACTTC
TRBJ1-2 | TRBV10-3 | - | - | CAISGDGNYGYTF | TGTGCCATCAGCGGTGACGGGAACTATGGCTACACCTTC
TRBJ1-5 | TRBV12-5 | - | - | CASVGGVDQPQHF | TGTGCTAGTGTCGGAGGGGTGGATCAGCCCCAGCATTTT
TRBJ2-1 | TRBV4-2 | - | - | CASSQETYNEQFF | TGTGCCAGCAGCCAGGAAACCTACAATGAGCAGTTCTTC
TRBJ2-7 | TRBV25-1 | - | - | CASSEFGPTKPPPYEQYF | TGTGCCAGCAGTGAATTCGGACCAACGAAGCCGCCCCCCTACGAGCAGTACTTC
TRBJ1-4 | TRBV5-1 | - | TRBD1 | CASSIGRDRAFYREKLFF | TGCGCCAGCAGCATAGGGCGGGACAGGGCCTTTTATCGGGAAAAACTGTTTTTT
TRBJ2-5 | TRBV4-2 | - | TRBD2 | CASSRTLGLAGQETQYF | TGTGCCAGCAGCCGGACTCTTGGACTAGCGGGACAAGAGACCCAGTACTTC